This T cell receptor beta chain was identified in a study of blood T cell repertoires in COVID-19. Across the whole study: Sites across the United States, Italy and Spain contributed samples from acute and convalescent COVID-19. T cells, B-cell-depleted T cells, or PBMCs provided the cDNA or gDNA that served as material.

In the source study's methods: Amplification of reference gene primers was used by the study to estimate nucleated cell counts. Data came from immunoSEQ multiplex PCR; TCRdb stores just in-frame clones and leaves some out. The DNA was the basis for D and trimming; V, J and clone size are from that table. The sample yields tens of thousands of clones, around 81% seen once. The CDR3 runs to 15 residues. The TCR was taken from a man aged 45-65 years with acute or convalescent COVID-19. What was sequenced was peripheral blood. The chain recombines TRBV7-5 with TRBJ2-5; TRBD2, the D gene given by the table, was not confirmed from the DNA. TRBV7-5 is tagged as a pseudogene. The CDR3 nucleotides read TGTGCCAGAAGCGAGGGGACTAGCGGACAAGAGACCCAGTACTTC. It yields the protein CARSEGTSGQETQYF.